Given below is one T cell receptor beta chain in context. Its antigen is as yet unknown. The entry originates in a study of OX40 agonist ivuxolimab in advanced cancers. Whole-study context: At 0.01 to 10 mg/kg, ivuxolimab was administered intravenously to patients every 2 weeks. Recorded diagnoses for dose-escalation patients were hepatocellular carcinoma, melanoma, renal cell or head and neck cancer. Age averaged around 60 years (range roughly 20 to 90), and 82.7% were male.

General study results and limits: In the 0.1 to 3.0 mg/kg range, CD4+ and CD8+ blood T cells had expanded clonally by week 6.

Produced via immunoSEQ multiplex PCR; TCRdb's table is partial and in-frame only. The data contain around 70,000 clones, approximately 83% of them seen just once; the ten biggest clones take up about 0.57%. Sample: CD4+ or CD8+ T cells sorted from blood, taken in a trial of the OX40 agonist ivuxolimab. The sequence was collected from an adult with an advanced solid tumor such as melanoma, head and neck, liver or kidney cancer.

The CDR3 protein is CASSLAAGSTNEKLFF. The CDR3 DNA follows: TGTGCCAGCAGCTTAGCGGCGGGGTCAACTAATGAAAAACTGTTTTTT. This chain links TRBV7-2 with TRBJ1-4; no firm D call. The germline V gene has CDR1 SGHTA and CDR2 FQGNSA. CDR3 length: 16 amino acids. V was trimmed by 0 bases and J by 0 bases, leaving 8 bases between them. The variable domain in full, with the rest retrieved from reference TRBV7-2 and TRBJ1-4, is GAGVSQSPSNKVTEKGKDVELRCDPISGHTALYWYRQSLGQGLEFLIYFQGNSAPDKSGLPSDRFSAERTGGSVSTLTIQRTQQEDSAVYLCASSLAAGSTNEKLFFGSGTQLSVL.